The entry below gives a single TCR beta chain sequence along with its context. The CDR3 is 15 amino acids. V was clipped by 7 bases and J by 6 bases, with 18 bases between them. Germline V lookup: CDR1 MNHNS, CDR2 SASEGT. This table comes from immunoSEQ multiplex PCR, and its TCRdb copy is limited to in-frame clones, with some not included. The data contain 550,000 to 800,000 clones, around 67% of them seen just once; the ten biggest clones take up approximately 1.8%. These data are taken from a study of shared clonotypes between healthy human individuals. Study background: The plates for each donor numbered three CD4 naive, three CD4 memory, two CD8 naive and one CD8 memory.

Each of the donors was a healthy adult who was HIV-negative and had not had a recent acute infection or vaccination. CD4+ cell separation produced CD45RA+ naive and CD45RA-negative memory subsets. The receptor was derived from a woman aged 25 to 39 in good health. The sample consisted of memory CD4+ T cells sorted from blood. Subset defined: CD45RA-negative fraction. The chain has TRBV6-1 and TRBJ2-2; maybe TRBD2 (6 bases). CDR3 nucleotide sequence: TGTGCCAGCAAGAGAGGAGCGGGCCCACCCGGGGAGCTGTTTTTT. It codes for CASKRGAGPPGELFF.